The rows below give T cell receptor beta chains drawn from one sample of a study of regulatory T cells in long-lasting Graves disease. TCRdb re-analysed the multiplex PCR reads in MiXCR, keeping a single row per CDR3 protein. The sample lists under 300,000 distinct CDR3 sequences; 15% to 20% were seen once. The material was peripheral blood mononuclear cells (PBMCs), obtained at new diagnosis, from a patient treated with antithyroid drugs. The receptors derive from a female donor with Graves disease. CDR3s include the opening cysteine and the closing phenylalanine or tryptophan. A D gene is named only where the DNA matches it firmly. Where a row states a size, it is once, few, many or the class of an expanded clone; other rows omit it.

TRBD2	TRBJ2-7	TRBV11-2	NA	CASSFGSGRAREQYF	TGTGCCAGCAGCTTTGGGAGCGGGAGGGCGCGCGAGCAGTACTTC
NA	TRBJ2-1	TRBV7-9	many	CASRGGGEQFF	TGTGCCAGCAGAGGAGGTGGTGAGCAGTTCTTC
TRBD1	TRBJ1-2	TRBV11-2	many	CASKPTGVHGYTF	TGTGCCAGCAAACCAACAGGGGTACATGGCTACACCTTC
NA	TRBJ2-1	TRBV11-2	NA	CASSQGGWGRSYEQFF	TGTGCCAGCAGCCAAGGAGGGTGGGGGCGCTCCTACGAGCAGTTCTTC
NA	TRBJ1-2	TRBV12-3/TRBV12-4	few	CASGLTEGYTF	TGTGCCAGCGGCCTTACGGAGGGCTACACCTTC
TRBD1	TRBJ1-5	TRBV6-1	many	CASGPGQGARQPQHF	TGTGCCAGCGGGCCGGGACAGGGGGCTCGGCAGCCCCAGCATTTT
NA	TRBJ2-3	TRBV28	many	CASYVGGEPDTDTQYF	TGTGCCAGTTACGTGGGGGGAGAACCAGACACAGATACGCAGTATTTT
NA	TRBJ2-7	TRBV7-2	many	CASSLEGTRLYEQYF	TGTGCCAGCAGCTTAGAAGGGACTCGCCTCTACGAGCAGTACTTC
TRBD2	TRBJ2-7	TRBV28	many	CASPRREGQTYEQYF	TGTGCCAGCCCCCGGCGGGAGGGCCAGACCTACGAGCAGTACTTC
NA	TRBJ1-4	TRBV20-1	many	CSAQDEKLFF	TGCAGTGCCCAGGACGAAAAACTGTTTTTT
NA	TRBJ2-3	TRBV3-1	NA	CASLRISSTDTQYF	TGTGCCAGCCTACGGATTTCTAGCACAGATACGCAGTATTTT
NA	TRBJ1-1	TRBV3-1	few	CASSQGTGGKLLFGNTEAFF	TGTGCCAGCAGCCAAGGGACCGGGGGGAAACTATTGTTTGGGAACACTGAAGCTTTCTTT
NA	TRBJ1-5	TRBV28	NA	CASSSRTEPYSNQPQHF	TGTGCCAGCAGTTCTCGGACCGAACCCTATAGCAATCAGCCCCAGCATTTT
NA	TRBJ2-7	TRBV4-1	NA	CASSQETGQGREQYF	TGCGCCAGCAGCCAAGAGACGGGGCAGGGGCGCGAGCAGTACTTC
NA	TRBJ2-1	TRBV13	NA	CASSSSGTGYNEQFF	TGTGCCAGCAGCTCATCCGGGACTGGCTACAATGAGCAGTTCTTC
TRBD1	TRBJ2-7	TRBV9	few	CASSEGGTGLYEQYF	TGTGCCAGCAGTGAGGGCGGGACAGGGTTATACGAGCAGTACTTC
TRBD2	TRBJ2-7	TRBV12-3/TRBV12-4	many	CASSLQAAGVYEQYF	TGTGCCAGCAGTCTCCAGGCAGCGGGAGTCTACGAGCAGTACTTC
TRBD1	TRBJ1-6	TRBV6-1	many	CASRETGLNSPLHF	TGTGCCAGCAGGGAGACAGGGCTAAATTCACCCCTCCACTTT
NA	TRBJ1-4	TRBV5-1	many	CASSLVFGGATNEKLFF	TGTGCCAGCAGCTTGGTTTTCGGTGGTGCAACTAATGAAAAACTGTTTTTT
NA	TRBJ1-2	TRBV6-2/TRBV6-3	NA	CASSYSNRGFLGYTF	TGTGCCAGCAGTTACTCGAACAGAGGTTTCTTAGGCTACACCTTC
NA	TRBJ1-5	TRBV13	few	CASSAGLQLRDQPQHF	TGTGCCAGCAGCGCGGGACTCCAATTGCGGGATCAGCCCCAGCATTTT
TRBD2	TRBJ2-1	TRBV30	many	CASPGLGDNEQFF	TGTGCCTCACCGGGACTAGGAGACAATGAGCAGTTCTTC
NA	TRBJ1-4	TRBV11-2	many	CASSRIASSLEKLFF	TGTGCCAGCAGCCGTATCGCGAGCAGCCTTGAAAAACTGTTTTTT
TRBD2	TRBJ2-1	TRBV19	many	CASSLSGSWGNEQFF	TGTGCCAGTAGTCTTAGCGGGAGTTGGGGCAATGAGCAGTTCTTC
TRBD2	TRBJ2-1	TRBV7-9	many	CASSLGVSGSSYNEQFF	TGTGCCAGCAGCTTAGGGGTTAGCGGGAGCTCCTACAATGAGCAGTTCTTC
TRBD2	TRBJ2-3	TRBV20-1	few	CSASPRLAGGTDTQYF	TGCAGTGCTAGCCCGCGACTAGCGGGAGGTACAGATACGCAGTATTTT
TRBD2	TRBJ2-3	TRBV2	many	CASGREEVGTDTQYF	TGTGCCAGCGGGCGGGAGGAGGTGGGCACAGATACGCAGTATTTT
TRBD2	TRBJ2-2	TRBV3-1	many	CASSQGGGRPTGTGELFF	TGTGCCAGCAGCCAAGGAGGCGGGAGGCCGACGGGCACCGGGGAGCTGTTTTTT
NA	TRBJ1-2	TRBV6-1	many	CASSVGGATNYGYTF	TGTGCCAGCAGTGTCGGCGGGGCCACCAACTATGGCTACACCTTC
NA	TRBJ2-3	TRBV5-4	NA	CASTRGVGSDTQYF	TGTGCCAGCACCAGGGGGGTGGGCTCAGATACGCAGTATTTT
TRBD2	TRBJ2-2	TRBV24-1	many	CATSAQREGHAGELFF	TGTGCCACCAGTGCTCAGCGGGAGGGCCATGCCGGGGAGCTGTTTTTT
NA	TRBJ1-5	TRBV28	many	CASSLSFRQVNQPQHF	TGTGCCAGCAGTTTAAGTTTTCGACAGGTCAATCAGCCCCAGCATTTT
TRBD2	TRBJ2-3	TRBV29-1	many	CSVEIAGSSTDTQYF	TGCAGCGTTGAAATAGCGGGGTCTAGCACAGATACGCAGTATTTT
NA	TRBJ2-5	TRBV6-2/TRBV6-3	NA	CASKDSGQETQYF	TGTGCCAGCAAGGACAGTGGGCAAGAGACCCAGTACTTC
TRBD1	TRBJ2-6	TRBV27	many	CASSSILDRGGSGANVLTF	TGTGCCAGCAGTTCTATCTTGGACAGGGGAGGCTCTGGGGCCAACGTCCTGACTTTC
NA	TRBJ1-5	TRBV6-1	many	CASSTVSGIRGNQPQHF	TGTGCCAGCAGTACGGTGTCCGGGATCAGGGGCAATCAGCCCCAGCATTTT
NA	TRBJ1-4	TRBV18	many	CASSLGLEEKLFF	TGTGCCAGCTCACTGGGGTTGGAGGAAAAACTGTTTTTT
TRBD1	TRBJ1-2	TRBV12-3/TRBV12-4	NA	CASSSKGQVGGYTF	TGTGCCAGCAGTTCCAAGGGACAGGTGGGGGGCTACACCTTC
TRBD2	TRBJ2-5	TRBV6-1	NA	CASRGGPNFKTQYF	TGTGCCAGCCGGGGGGGGCCCAATTTTAAGACCCAGTACTTC
NA	TRBJ2-7	TRBV4-3	many	CASSQGYAGYEQYF	TGCGCCAGCAGCCAAGGATACGCAGGGTACGAGCAGTACTTC
NA	TRBJ1-1	TRBV30	many	CAWSPTWTAMNTEAFF	TGTGCCTGGAGTCCAACTTGGACAGCCATGAACACTGAAGCTTTCTTT
NA	TRBJ2-5	TRBV19	few	CASSIALRQETQYF	TGTGCCAGTAGTATAGCCCTGAGGCAAGAGACCCAGTACTTC
TRBD2	TRBJ2-5	TRBV20-1	NA	CSARTDSWEGVSETQYF	TGCAGTGCTAGGACAGATTCCTGGGAGGGAGTTAGCGAGACCCAGTACTTC